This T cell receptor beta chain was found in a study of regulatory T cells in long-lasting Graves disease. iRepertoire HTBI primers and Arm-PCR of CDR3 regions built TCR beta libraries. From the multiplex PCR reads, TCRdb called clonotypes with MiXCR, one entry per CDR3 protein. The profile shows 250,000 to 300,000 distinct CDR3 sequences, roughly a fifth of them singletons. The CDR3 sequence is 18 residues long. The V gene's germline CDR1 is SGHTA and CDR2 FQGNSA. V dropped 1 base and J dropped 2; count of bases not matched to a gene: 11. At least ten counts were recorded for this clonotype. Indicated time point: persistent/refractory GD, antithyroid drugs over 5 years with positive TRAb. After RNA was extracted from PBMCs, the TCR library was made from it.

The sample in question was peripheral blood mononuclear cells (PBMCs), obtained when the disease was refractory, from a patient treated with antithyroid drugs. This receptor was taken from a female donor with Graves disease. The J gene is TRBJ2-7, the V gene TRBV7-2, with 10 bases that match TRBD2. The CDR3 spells CASSLERIGSGRAYEQYF. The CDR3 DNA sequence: TGTGCCAGCAGCTTAGAGAGAATTGGAAGCGGGAGGGCCTACGAGCAGTACTTC.